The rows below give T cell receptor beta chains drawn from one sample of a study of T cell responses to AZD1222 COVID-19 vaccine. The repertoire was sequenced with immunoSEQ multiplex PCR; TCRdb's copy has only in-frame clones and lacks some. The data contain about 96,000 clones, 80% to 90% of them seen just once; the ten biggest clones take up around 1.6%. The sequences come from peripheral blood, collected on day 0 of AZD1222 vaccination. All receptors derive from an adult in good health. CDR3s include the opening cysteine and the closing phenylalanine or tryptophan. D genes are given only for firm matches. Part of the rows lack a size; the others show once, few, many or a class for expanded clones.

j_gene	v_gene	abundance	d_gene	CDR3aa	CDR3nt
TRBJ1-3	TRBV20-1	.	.	CSVFSGNTIYF	TGCAGTGTGTTCTCTGGAAACACCATATATTTT
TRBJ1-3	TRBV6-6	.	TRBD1	CASTTGGFGNTIYF	TGTGCCAGCACCACAGGGGGCTTTGGAAACACCATATATTTT
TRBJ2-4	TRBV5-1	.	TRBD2	CASSLEGRGNIQYF	TGCGCCAGCAGCTTGGAGGGGAGGGGAAACATTCAGTACTTC
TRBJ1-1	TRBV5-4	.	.	CASSPKTANTEAFF	TGTGCCAGCAGCCCTAAGACAGCTAACACTGAAGCTTTCTTT
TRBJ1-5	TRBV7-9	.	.	CASSRGFGNQPQHF	TGTGCCAGCAGCAGAGGGTTTGGCAATCAGCCCCAGCATTTT
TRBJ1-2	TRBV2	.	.	CASSELITNAYGYTF	TGTGCCAGCAGTGAACTGATTACCAACGCCTATGGCTACACCTTC
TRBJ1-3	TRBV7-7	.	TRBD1	CASSQDRGGNTIYF	TGTGCTAGCAGCCAGGACAGGGGTGGAAACACCATATATTTT
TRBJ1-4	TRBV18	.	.	CASSPSGEKLFF	TGTGCCAGCTCACCGTCTGGGGAAAAACTGTTTTTT
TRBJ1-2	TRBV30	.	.	CAWSVGPTDYGYTF	TGTGCCTGGAGTGTAGGGCCGACAGACTATGGCTACACCTTC
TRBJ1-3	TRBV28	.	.	CASSFSRGESTIYF	TGTGCCAGCAGTTTCAGTCGCGGGGAAAGCACCATATATTTT
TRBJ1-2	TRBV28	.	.	CASSSSGSGYTF	TGTGCCAGCAGTTCGTCAGGGAGTGGCTACACCTTC
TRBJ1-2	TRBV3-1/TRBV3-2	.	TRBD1	CASSPHAGTASNYGYTF	TGTGCCAGCAGCCCGCACGCAGGGACAGCTTCCAACTATGGCTACACCTTC
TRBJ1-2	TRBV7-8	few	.	CASSFRWQGNQNYGYTF	TGTGCCAGCAGCTTCAGGTGGCAGGGTAATCAGAACTATGGCTACACCTTC
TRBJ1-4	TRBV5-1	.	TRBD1	CASSRQGLANNEKLFF	TGCGCCAGCAGTCGACAGGGCCTTGCTAATAATGAAAAACTGTTTTTT
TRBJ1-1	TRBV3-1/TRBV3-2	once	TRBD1	CASSPWTGAEAFF	TGTGCCAGCAGCCCATGGACAGGGGCTGAAGCTTTCTTT
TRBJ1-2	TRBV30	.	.	CAWSVGGYGYTF	TGTGCCTGGAGTGTAGGAGGTTATGGCTACACCTTC
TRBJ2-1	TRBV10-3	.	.	CAISEPAASNEQFF	TGTGCCATCAGTGAGCCAGCGGCGAGCAATGAGCAGTTCTTC
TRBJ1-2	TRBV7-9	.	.	CASSSRDGLYGYTF	TGTGCCAGCAGCTCCCGGGATGGCTTATATGGCTACACCTTC
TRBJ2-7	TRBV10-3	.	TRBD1	CAISDRTGGIYEQYF	TGTGCCATCAGTGATAGGACAGGGGGTATCTACGAGCAGTACTTC
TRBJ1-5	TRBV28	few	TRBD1	CASSSLRSGGRNQPQHF	TGTGCCAGCAGTTCGTTACGGTCAGGGGGGCGCAATCAGCCCCAGCATTTT
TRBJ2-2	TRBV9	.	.	CASSPTRANTGELFF	TGTGCCAGCAGCCCCACCCGGGCGAACACCGGGGAGCTGTTTTTT
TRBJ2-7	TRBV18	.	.	CASSRVVGALEQYF	TGTGCCAGCTCACGTGTAGTGGGTGCGCTCGAGCAGTACTTC
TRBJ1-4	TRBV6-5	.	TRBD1	CASSYTEADRDEKLFF	TGTGCCAGCAGTTACACCGAGGCGGACAGGGATGAAAAACTGTTTTTT